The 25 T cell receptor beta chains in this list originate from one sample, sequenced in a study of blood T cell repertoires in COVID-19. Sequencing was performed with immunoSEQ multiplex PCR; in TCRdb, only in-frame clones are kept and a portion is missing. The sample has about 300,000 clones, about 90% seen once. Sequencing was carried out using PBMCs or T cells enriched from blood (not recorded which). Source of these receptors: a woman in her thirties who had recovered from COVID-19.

CDR3 amino acids: CASSLDRADTQYF. CDR3 bases: TGCGCCAGCAGCTTGGACAGGGCAGATACGCAGTATTTT. V usage is TRBV5-1 and J usage is TRBJ2-3; a possible D gene is TRBD1 (6 bases). Germline V lookup: CDR1 SGHRS, CDR2 YFSETQ. The CDR3 is 13 residues long. V gave up 0 bases and J gave up 4 bases, with 6 bases separating them.

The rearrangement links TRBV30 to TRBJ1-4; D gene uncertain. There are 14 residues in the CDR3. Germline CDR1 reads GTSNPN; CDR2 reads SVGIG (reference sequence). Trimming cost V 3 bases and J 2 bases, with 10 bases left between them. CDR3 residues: CAWRSFPTNEKLFF. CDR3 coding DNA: TGTGCCTGGAGGTCGTTCCCCACTAATGAAAAACTGTTTTTT. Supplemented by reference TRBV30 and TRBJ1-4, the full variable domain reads SQTIHQWPATLVQPVGSPLSLECTVEGTSNPNLYWYRQAAGRGLQLLFYSVGIGQISSEVPQNLSASRPQDRQFILSSKKLLLSDSGFYLCAWRSFPTNEKLFFGSGTQLSVL.

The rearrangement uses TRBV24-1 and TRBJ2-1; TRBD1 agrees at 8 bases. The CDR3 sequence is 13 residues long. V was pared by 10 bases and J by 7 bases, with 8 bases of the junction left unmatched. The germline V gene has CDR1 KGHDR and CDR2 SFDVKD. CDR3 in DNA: TGTGCCACTGAGGACAGGGCAGGGAATGAGCAGTTCTTC. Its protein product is CATEDRAGNEQFF.

This chain's CDR3 is CASSQGEGAGYTF. Written as DNA, the CDR3 is TGTGCCAGCAGCCAAGGTGAGGGAGCTGGCTACACCTTC. This rearrangement joins TRBV4-2 to TRBJ1-2; D not resolved. The germline V and J ends were trimmed by 1 base and 7 bases, with 10 bases remaining between them. Germline V lookup: CDR1 LGHNA, CDR2 YNFKEQ. This CDR3 has 13 amino acids.

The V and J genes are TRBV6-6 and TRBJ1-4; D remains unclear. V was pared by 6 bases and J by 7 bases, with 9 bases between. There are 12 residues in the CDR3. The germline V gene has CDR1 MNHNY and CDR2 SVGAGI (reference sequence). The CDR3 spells CASSVRFEKLFF. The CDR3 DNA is TGTGCCAGCAGCGTTAGATTTGAAAAACTGTTTTTT.

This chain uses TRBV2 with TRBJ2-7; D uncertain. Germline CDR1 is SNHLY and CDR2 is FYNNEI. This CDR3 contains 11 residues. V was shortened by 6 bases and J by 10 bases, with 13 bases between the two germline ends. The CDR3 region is CASRDIRRQYF. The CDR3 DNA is TGTGCCAGCAGAGACATTCGAAGACAGTACTTC.

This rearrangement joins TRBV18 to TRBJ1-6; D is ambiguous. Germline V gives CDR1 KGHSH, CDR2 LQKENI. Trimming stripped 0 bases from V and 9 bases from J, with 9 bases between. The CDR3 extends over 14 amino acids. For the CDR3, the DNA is TGTGCCAGCTCACCACCGACCGGGTCTTCACCCCTCCACTTT. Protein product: CASSPPTGSSPLHF.

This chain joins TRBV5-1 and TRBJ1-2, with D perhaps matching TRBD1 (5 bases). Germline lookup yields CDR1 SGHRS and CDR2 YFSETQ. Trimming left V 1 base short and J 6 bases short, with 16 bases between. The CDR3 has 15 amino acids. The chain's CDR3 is CASSLSRGMGDGYTF. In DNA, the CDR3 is TGCGCCAGCAGCTTGTCCCGGGGGATGGGGGATGGCTACACCTTC.

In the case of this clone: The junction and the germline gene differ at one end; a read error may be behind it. CDR3 region: CPSSVGGGAYTEAFF. CDR3 nucleotides: TGCCCCAGCAGCGTAGGGGGGGGCGCTTACACTGAAGCTTTCTTT. The V gene is TRBV9, the J gene TRBJ1-1, with TRBD1 as a possible D gene (6 bases). The CDR3 totals 15 residues. CDR1 is SGDLS, CDR2 YYNGEE, per germline.

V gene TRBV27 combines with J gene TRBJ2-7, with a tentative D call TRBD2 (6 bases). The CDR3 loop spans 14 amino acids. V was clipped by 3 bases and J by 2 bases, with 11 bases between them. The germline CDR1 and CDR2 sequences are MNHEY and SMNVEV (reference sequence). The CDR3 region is CASSFGGVAYEQYF. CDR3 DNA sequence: TGTGCCAGCAGTTTCGGCGGGGTAGCCTACGAGCAGTACTTC.

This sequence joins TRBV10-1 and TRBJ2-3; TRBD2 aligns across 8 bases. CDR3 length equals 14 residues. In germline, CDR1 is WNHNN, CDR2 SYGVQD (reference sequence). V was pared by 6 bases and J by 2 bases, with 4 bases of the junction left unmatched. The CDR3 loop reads CASSRLANTDTQYF. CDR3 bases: TGCGCCAGCAGCCGACTAGCGAACACAGATACGCAGTATTTT.

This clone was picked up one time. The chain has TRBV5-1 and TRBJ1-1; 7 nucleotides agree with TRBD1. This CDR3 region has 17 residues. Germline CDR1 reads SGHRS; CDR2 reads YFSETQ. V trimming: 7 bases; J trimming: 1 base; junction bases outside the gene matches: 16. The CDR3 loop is CASRGSEYRGPNTEAFF. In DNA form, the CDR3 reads TGCGCCAGCCGAGGAAGTGAATACAGGGGCCCGAACACTGAAGCTTTCTTT.

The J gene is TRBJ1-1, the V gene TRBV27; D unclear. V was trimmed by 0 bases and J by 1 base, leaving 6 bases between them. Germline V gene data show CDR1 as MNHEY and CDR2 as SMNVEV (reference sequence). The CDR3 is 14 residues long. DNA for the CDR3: TGTGCCAGCAGTTTATCCAGGCCGAACACTGAAGCTTTCTTT. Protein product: CASSLSRPNTEAFF.

CDR3 in DNA: TGTGCCAGCAGAACAGGGGGCTACGGCTACACCTTC. This translates into CASRTGGYGYTF. This chain uses TRBV12-3 or TRBV12-4 with TRBJ1-2, with TRBD1 matching over 9 bases. V lost 6 bases to trimming and J lost 8 bases; unmatched junction nucleotides: 4. The CDR3 covers 12 residues.

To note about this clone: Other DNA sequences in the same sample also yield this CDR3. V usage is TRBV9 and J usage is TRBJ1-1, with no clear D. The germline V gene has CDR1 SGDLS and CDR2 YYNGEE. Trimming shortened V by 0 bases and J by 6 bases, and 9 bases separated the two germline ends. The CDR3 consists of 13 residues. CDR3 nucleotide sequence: TGTGCCAGCAGCGTAGATCTGGGAGCTGAAGCTTTCTTT. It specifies CASSVDLGAEAFF.

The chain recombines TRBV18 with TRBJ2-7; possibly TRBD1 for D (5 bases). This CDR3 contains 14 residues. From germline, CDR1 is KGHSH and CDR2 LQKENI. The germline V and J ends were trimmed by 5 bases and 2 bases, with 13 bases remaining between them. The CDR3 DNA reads TGTGCCAGCTCATCCGACAGAAATACCTACGAGCAGTACTTC. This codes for CASSSDRNTYEQYF.

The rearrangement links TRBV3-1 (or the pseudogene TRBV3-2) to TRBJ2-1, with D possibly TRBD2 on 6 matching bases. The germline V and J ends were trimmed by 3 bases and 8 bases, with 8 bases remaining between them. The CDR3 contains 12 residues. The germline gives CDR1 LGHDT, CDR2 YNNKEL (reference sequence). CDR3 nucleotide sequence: TGTGCCAGCAGCCAGACGGGGGATGAGCAGTTCTTC. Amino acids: CASSQTGDEQFF.

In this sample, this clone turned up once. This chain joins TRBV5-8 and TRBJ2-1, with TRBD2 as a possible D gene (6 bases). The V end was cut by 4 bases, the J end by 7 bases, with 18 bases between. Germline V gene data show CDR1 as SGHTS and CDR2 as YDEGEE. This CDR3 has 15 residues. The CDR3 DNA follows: TGTGCCAGCAGCCCGGGGGAGCGGCGGCGAAATGAGCAGTTCTTC. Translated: CASSPGERRRNEQFF.

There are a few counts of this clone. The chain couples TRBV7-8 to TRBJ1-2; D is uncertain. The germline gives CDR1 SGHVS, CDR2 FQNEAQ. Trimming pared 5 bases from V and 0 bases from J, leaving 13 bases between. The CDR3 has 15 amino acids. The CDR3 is CASSPVEGANYGYTF. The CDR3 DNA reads TGTGCCAGCAGCCCCGTCGAGGGAGCTAACTATGGCTACACCTTC.

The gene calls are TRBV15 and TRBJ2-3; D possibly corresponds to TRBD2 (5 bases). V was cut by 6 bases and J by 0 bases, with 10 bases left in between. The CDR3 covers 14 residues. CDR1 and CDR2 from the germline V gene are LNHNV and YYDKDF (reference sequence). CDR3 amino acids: CATRSGFSTDTQYF. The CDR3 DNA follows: TGTGCCACCAGAAGCGGCTTTAGCACAGATACGCAGTATTTT.

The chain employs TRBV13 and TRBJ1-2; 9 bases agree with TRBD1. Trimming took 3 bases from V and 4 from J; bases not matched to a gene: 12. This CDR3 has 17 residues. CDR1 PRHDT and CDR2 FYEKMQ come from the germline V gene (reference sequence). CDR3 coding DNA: TGTGCCAGCAGCTTTAGGGAGGGATGGACAGGGGCCTATGGCTACACCTTC. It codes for CASSFREGWTGAYGYTF.

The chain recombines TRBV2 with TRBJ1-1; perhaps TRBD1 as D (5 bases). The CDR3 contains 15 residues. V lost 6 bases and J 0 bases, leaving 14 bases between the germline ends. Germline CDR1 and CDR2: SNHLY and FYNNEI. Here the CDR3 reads CASSTGLDMNTEAFF. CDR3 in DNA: TGTGCCAGCAGCACGGGACTGGATATGAACACTGAAGCTTTCTTT.

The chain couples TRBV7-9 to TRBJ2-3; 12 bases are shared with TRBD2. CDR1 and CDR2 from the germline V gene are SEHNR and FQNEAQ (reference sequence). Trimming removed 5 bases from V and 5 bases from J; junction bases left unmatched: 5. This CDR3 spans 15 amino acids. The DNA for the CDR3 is TGTGCCAGCAGCCCTAGCGGGGGGGCGGGAGATACGCAGTATTTT. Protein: CASSPSGGAGDTQYF.

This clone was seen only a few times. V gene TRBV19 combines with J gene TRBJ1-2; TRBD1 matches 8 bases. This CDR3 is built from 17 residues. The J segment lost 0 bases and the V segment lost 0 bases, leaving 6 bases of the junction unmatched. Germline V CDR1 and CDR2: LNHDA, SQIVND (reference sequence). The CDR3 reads CASSIDATGAPNYGYTF. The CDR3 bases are TGTGCCAGTAGTATAGATGCGACAGGGGCCCCTAACTATGGCTACACCTTC.

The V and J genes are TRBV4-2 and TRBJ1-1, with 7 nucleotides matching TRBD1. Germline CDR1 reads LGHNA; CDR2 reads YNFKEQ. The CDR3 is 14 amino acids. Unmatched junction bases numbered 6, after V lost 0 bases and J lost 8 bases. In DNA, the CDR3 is TGTGCCAGCAGCCAAGAGTCAAGGGACAGCGAAGCTTTCTTT. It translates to CASSQESRDSEAFF.